This T cell receptor beta chain appears in the sequencing data of a study of molecular identifiers for immune sequencing clone quantification. This clonotype has at least ten counts. One entry per CDR3 protein, called by TCRdb with MiXCR from the PCR reads. The data contain 400,000 to 600,000 distinct CDR3 sequences, over 20% of them singletons. Sequencing input: naive CD8+ T cells from blood, with Jurkat cell RNA spiked in. Specified subset: FACS-sorted CD8+CD4-CCR7+CD45RA+ naive T cells. The clonotype originates from a human donor in good health. Some libraries in this study had Jurkat cell RNA spiked in.

This CDR3 reads CASKEAGGSYEQYF. The CDR3 region has the DNA TGCGCCAGCAAAGAGGCGGGGGGGAGCTACGAGCAGTACTTC. The rearrangement uses TRBV5-1 and TRBJ2-7, with 9 bases that match TRBD2. The V gene's germline CDR1 is SGHRS and CDR2 YFSETQ. The CDR3 covers 14 residues. V lost 6 bases, J lost 3 bases, and 7 bases stayed unmatched.